The table lists the clone carrying this T cell receptor beta chain with a count of one. The sample is drawn from a study of blood T cell repertoires in COVID-19. Across the whole study: Samples representing acute and convalescent COVID-19 were sourced from the United States, Italy and Spain.

The CDR3 runs to 17 residues. Germline V gene data show CDR1 as MNHNS and CDR2 as SASEGT. V lost 4 bases, J lost 0 bases, and 11 bases stayed unmatched. Sequencing used immunoSEQ multiplex PCR; TCRdb keeps in-frame clones, though not all of them. This table holds approximately 99,000 clones, about four fifths found once. This clonotype originated in a woman aged 70-85 years with acute or convalescent COVID-19. The sample consisted of peripheral blood. The V and J genes are TRBV6-1 and TRBJ2-5; 7 nucleotides align to TRBD1. CDR3 in amino acids: CASSGTLPTGDQETQYF. As DNA, the CDR3 is TGTGCCAGCAGTGGAACCTTACCTACAGGGGACCAAGAGACCCAGTACTTC.